The T cell receptor (beta chain) under discussion was sequenced for a study of blood T cell repertoires in COVID-19. Germline CDR1 and CDR2: SGHKS and YYEKEE (reference sequence). Trimming removed 1 base from V and 5 bases from J, with 15 bases in between. This CDR3 has 16 amino acids. TCRdb's table, derived via immunoSEQ multiplex PCR, lists solely in-frame clones and lacks some. This sample has about 110,000 clones, with roughly four fifths found just once. The specimen was peripheral blood. The sequence derives from a woman in her 70s with acute or convalescent COVID-19. The gene calls are TRBV5-5 and TRBJ1-4; D is undetermined. The CDR3 nucleotides are TGTGCCAGCAGCTTGATCCCCGAGGGAATAAATGAAAAACTGTTTTTT. It is translated as CASSLIPEGINEKLFF.